The entry below describes one T cell receptor (beta chain). Antigen specificity is unknown. As to time point: baseline pretreatment blood. The treatment: 15 Gy SBRT to primary tumor, nephrectomy 4 weeks later. Germline trimming cut 11 bases from V and 6 bases from J; bases unmatched to any gene: 12. The CDR3 spans 14 residues. Germline CDR1 reads SGHAT; CDR2 reads FQNNGV. This specimen comes from a study of radiation and T cells in renal cell carcinoma. The method was immunoSEQ multiplex PCR; TCRdb's version includes in-frame clones alone and lacks a portion of them. The repertoire holds some 150,000 clones, with roughly 88% as singletons. Broader study findings: Baseline intratumoral clonotype presence is unknown without pretreatment biopsies.

The genes are TRBV11-2 and TRBJ2-2, with 7 positions matching TRBD1. The receptor was derived from a woman aged 50 to 65 with renal cell carcinoma. This specimen consisted of blood, obtained from a patient whose treatment included radiotherapy and nephrectomy. The CDR3 sequence: CAGQDSGPPGELFF. DNA of the CDR3: TGTGCCGGACAGGATTCGGGCCCTCCCGGGGAGCTGTTTTTT.